The 27 T cell receptor beta chains listed next were all sequenced from one sample in a study of identical twins. TCRdb ran MiXCR on the 5' RACE reads and lists one entry per CDR3 protein. Of 500,000 or so distinct CDR3 sequences in the sample, around 15% were seen once. The same data also contributed to another study, on yellow fever vaccine responses in identical twins.

Sequencing used CD4+ T cells sorted from blood. These receptor sequences come from a woman younger than 35 in good health.

J is TRBJ2-1 and V is TRBV12-3 or TRBV12-4; D is unresolved. The length of the CDR3 is 12 residues. Trimming removed 3 bases at V and 9 bases at J, with 9 bases between. In nucleotides, the CDR3 is TGTGCCAGCAGTTTGAGAGAAGCTGAGCAGTTCTTC. It is translated as CASSLREAEQFF.

This chain joins TRBV11-3 and TRBJ1-5; D not resolved. This CDR3 comprises 15 residues. The germline CDR1 and CDR2 sequences are SGHNT and YENEEA. The V gene lost 1 base and the J gene lost 0 bases, with 7 bases spanning the gap. The CDR3 DNA is TGTGCCAGCAGCTTAGTCAAGAATAGCAATCAGCCCCAGCATTTT. This translates into CASSLVKNSNQPQHF.

This chain joins TRBV20-1 and TRBJ2-6; D gene uncertain. The CDR3 has 15 amino acids. The germline V gene has CDR1 DFQATT and CDR2 SNEGSKA (reference sequence). V lost 0 bases and J lost 2, with 8 bases in between. The CDR3 is CSARDIGPGANVLTF. CDR3 sequence (DNA): TGCAGTGCTAGAGATATAGGGCCTGGGGCCAACGTCCTGACTTTC.

This clonotype has a handful of counts. The chain recombines TRBV5-1 with TRBJ1-1; weak D call: TRBD1 (5 bases). V was pared by 4 bases and J by 3 bases, with 13 bases between. Germline loops: CDR1 SGHRS, CDR2 YFSETQ. CDR3 length: 14 residues. CDR3 loop: CASSPNRGDTEAFF. CDR3 coding DNA: TGCGCCAGCAGCCCAAACAGAGGGGACACTGAAGCTTTCTTT.

In DNA, the CDR3 is TGCAGTGCTAGTGCCCCAGGGATGAACACTGAAGCTTTCTTT. Its translation is CSASAPGMNTEAFF. The V and J genes are TRBV20-1 and TRBJ1-1, with D maybe TRBD1 (5 bases). Trimming took off 3 bases at V and 0 bases at J, with 11 bases between the two ends. Per the germline V gene, CDR1 is DFQATT and CDR2 is SNEGSKA (reference sequence). This CDR3 region has 14 residues.

The chain links TRBV9 to TRBJ1-5; perhaps TRBD1 as D (5 bases). CDR1 is SGDLS, CDR2 YYNGEE, per germline. The CDR3 covers 14 residues. Trimming pared 4 bases from V and 4 bases from J, leaving 12 bases between. CDR3 sequence: CASSLGPGNQPQHF. The CDR3 coding sequence is TGTGCCAGCAGCTTAGGACCAGGGAATCAGCCCCAGCATTTT.

The chain couples TRBV10-3 to TRBJ2-7; TRBD1 aligns across 9 bases. CDR1 is ENHRY and CDR2 is SYGVKD in the germline V gene. The CDR3 consists of 15 residues. The V gene end was trimmed by 5 bases and the J gene end by 1 base; junction bases not matched to a gene: 6. The CDR3 sequence: CAISTRTGASYEQYF. CDR3 sequence (DNA): TGTGCCATCAGTACTAGGACAGGGGCATCCTACGAGCAGTACTTC.

This clonotype was detected a few times. The chain joins TRBV5-1 to TRBJ1-2, with D perhaps TRBD1 (5 bases). V lost 2 bases and J lost 4, with 12 bases in between. CDR1 SGHRS and CDR2 YFSETQ come from the germline V gene. This CDR3 contains 14 residues. The CDR3 loop reads CASSFAGEAYGYTF. The CDR3 DNA reads TGCGCCAGCAGCTTCGCGGGGGAGGCCTATGGCTACACCTTC. Together with reference TRBV5-1 and TRBJ1-2, the CDR3 gives the full variable domain: KAGVTQTPRYLIKTRGQQVTLSCSPISGHRSVSWYQQTPGQGLQFLFEYFSETQRNKGNFPGRFSGRQFSNSRSEMNVSTLELGDSALYLCASSFAGEAYGYTFGSGTRLTVV.

The genes are TRBV7-2 and TRBJ2-1; 7 bases line up with TRBD2. This CDR3 is 15 amino acids long. Germline CDR1 SGHTA, CDR2 FQGNSA. J was trimmed by 6 bases and V by 1 base; bases with no gene match: 6. The CDR3 sequence: CASSLGPGGSNEQFF. CDR3 bases: TGTGCCAGCAGCTTAGGGCCGGGAGGATCCAATGAGCAGTTCTTC.

The chain couples TRBV2 to TRBJ2-7, with TRBD2 identical over 8 bases. Germline-derived CDR1 and CDR2 are SNHLY and FYNNEI. The V gene end was trimmed by 1 base and the J gene end by 6 bases; junction bases not matched to a gene: 5. The CDR3 has 14 residues. The CDR3, as DNA: TGTGCCAGCAGTGAAGAATCGGGGGGGCTCGAGCAGTACTTC. As protein: CASSEESGGLEQYF.

This chain links TRBV5-1 with TRBJ2-3; 8 bases agree with TRBD1. Germline V gene data show CDR1 as SGHRS and CDR2 as YFSETQ. The CDR3 is 15 amino acids. V lost 0 bases and J lost 3; bases outside the gene matches: 3. This CDR3 reads CASSLEQGGTDTQYF. CDR3 nucleotides: TGCGCCAGCAGCTTGGAACAGGGGGGTACAGATACGCAGTATTTT.

This clonotype was seen only a few times. The rearrangement links TRBV20-1 to TRBJ1-2; D gene uncertain. From germline, CDR1 is DFQATT and CDR2 SNEGSKA (reference sequence). The CDR3 runs to 11 residues. Trimming shortened V by 3 bases and J by 8 bases, and 10 bases separated the two germline ends. DNA of the CDR3: TGCAGTGCTAGGTGGTATGGAGGCTACACCTTC. This codes for CSARWYGGYTF.

CDR3 DNA: TGTGCCAGCAGTTCCCCCTGGGGAGCGAACACCGGGGAGCTGTTTTTT. Amino acid sequence: CASSSPWGANTGELFF. V and J are TRBV6-5 and TRBJ2-2; possibly TRBD2 for D (5 bases). The V gene's germline CDR1 is MNHEY and CDR2 SVGAGI. The V and J ends lost 4 bases and 0 bases respectively, with 12 bases between them. This CDR3 comprises 16 residues.

V and J are TRBV3-1 and TRBJ2-7; D unclear. This CDR3 is built from 15 residues. Deletions cut 2 bases from V and 0 bases from J, with 11 bases between. CDR1 is LGHDT and CDR2 is YNNKEL in the germline V gene (reference sequence). The CDR3 here is CASSQRTISSYEQYF. DNA of the CDR3: TGTGCCAGCAGCCAACGCACTATCAGCTCCTACGAGCAGTACTTC.

This clonotype turned up a few times. V usage is TRBV20-1 and J usage is TRBJ2-4, with D hard to call. CDR3 size: 12 residues. Trimming shortened V by 7 bases and J by 0 bases, and 7 bases separated the two germline ends. The germline V gene encodes CDR1 DFQATT and CDR2 SNEGSKA (reference sequence). The CDR3 reads CSGKLAKNIQYF. CDR3 DNA: TGCAGTGGGAAATTAGCCAAAAACATTCAGTACTTC.

This clonotype was counted between two and nine times. The chain couples TRBV7-2 to TRBJ2-5; 7 bases fit TRBD2. Per germline, CDR1 SGHTA and CDR2 FQGNSA. The CDR3 totals 16 residues. V lost 3 bases to trimming and J lost 5 bases; unmatched junction nucleotides: 12. CDR3 DNA sequence: TGTGCCAGCAGCTTGGCGGGAGCGTCTGTGCAGGAGACCCAGTACTTC. It yields the protein CASSLAGASVQETQYF.

The chain couples TRBV11-2 to TRBJ2-2; D may be TRBD2 (6 bases). Trimming pared 6 bases from V and 6 bases from J, leaving 29 bases between. Germline V gene lookup returns CDR1 SGHAT and CDR2 FQNNGV. CDR3 length: 19 residues. The CDR3, as DNA: TGTGCCAGCAGACTAAGGGGCGTGGAGGCGGGATTTAAATCCGGGGAGCTGTTTTTT. Encoded protein: CASRLRGVEAGFKSGELFF.

The table lists this clonotype with a few counts. This sequence joins TRBV20-1 and TRBJ2-5; 8 bases are shared with TRBD2. V shed 3 bases, J shed 5 bases, and the junction held 8 bases outside the gene matches. CDR3 length: 14 residues. Germline assignment: CDR1 DFQATT and CDR2 SNEGSKA (reference sequence). The CDR3 DNA follows: TGCAGTGCTAGTAGCGGGGTTACACGGGAGACCCAGTACTTC. It encodes CSASSGVTRETQYF.

The chain is built from TRBV4-3 and TRBJ2-1; 8 bases line up with TRBD2. Per germline, CDR1 LGHNA and CDR2 YSLEER. The V gene end was trimmed by 1 base and the J gene end by 6 bases; junction bases not matched to a gene: 8. This CDR3 is 16 amino acids long. The CDR3 bases are TGCGCCAGCAGCCAAGGGGACGGGAGGGCCAGCAATGAGCAGTTCTTC. Translated: CASSQGDGRASNEQFF.

The rearrangement links TRBV14 to TRBJ2-3, with D possibly being TRBD2 (5 bases). This CDR3 is 16 amino acids long. The germline V and J ends were trimmed by 0 bases and 2 bases, with 12 bases remaining between them. Germline V CDR1 and CDR2: SGHDN, FVKESK. The CDR3 here is CASSQDLLAHTDTQYF. The CDR3, as DNA: TGTGCCAGCAGCCAAGACCTTCTAGCTCACACAGATACGCAGTATTTT.

The chain joins TRBV4-2 to TRBJ2-1; D is undetermined. The CDR3 is made up of 20 amino acids. Germline V gene sequence: CDR1 LGHNA, CDR2 YNFKEQ. Trimming took off 3 bases at V and 0 bases at J, with 24 bases between the two ends. CDR3 region: CASSHLVGSPSASSYNEQFF. CDR3 coding DNA: TGTGCCAGCAGCCATTTGGTGGGATCTCCTTCTGCGAGCTCCTACAATGAGCAGTTCTTC.

This clonotype occurred many times. This chain uses TRBV11-3 with TRBJ2-3; D gene unclear. The CDR3 extends over 13 amino acids. Germline values: CDR1 SGHNT, CDR2 YENEEA. Trimming cost V 2 bases and J 2 bases, with 5 bases left between them. In DNA form, the CDR3 reads TGTGCCAGCAGCTTACCCCACACAGATACGCAGTATTTT. It codes for CASSLPHTDTQYF.

The gene calls are TRBV20-1 and TRBJ2-3; 9 bases fit TRBD1. The V gene's germline CDR1 is DFQATT and CDR2 SNEGSKA (reference sequence). With 0 bases clipped from V and 6 bases from J, the junction kept 13 bases outside the gene matches. The CDR3 length is 17 residues. In DNA, the CDR3 is TGCAGTGCTAGAGAGGTGCCCGGGACAGGGATGTCGGATACGCAGTATTTT. Translated: CSAREVPGTGMSDTQYF.

The rearrangement uses TRBV6-1 and TRBJ2-6, with 11 bases aligning to TRBD1. Germline V gives CDR1 MNHNS, CDR2 SASEGT. With V trimmed by 2 bases and J by 4 bases, 7 bases remained unmatched. The CDR3 has 18 residues. Written as DNA, the CDR3 is TGTGCCAGCAGTGAACAAGGACAGGGGGCAGGAGGGGCCAACGTCCTGACTTTC. Translation gives CASSEQGQGAGGANVLTF.

This clonotype was found a few times. The chain couples TRBV7-2 to TRBJ1-1, with D unclear. Germline CDR1 is SGHTA and CDR2 is FQGNSA. V lost 5 bases and J 7 bases, leaving 11 bases between the germline ends. The CDR3 extends over 12 amino acids. The CDR3 protein is CASSPVPVEAFF. The CDR3 nucleotides are TGTGCCAGCAGCCCAGTACCGGTTGAAGCTTTCTTT.

This clonotype showed up many times. The chain is built from TRBV29-1 and TRBJ2-1; 8 bases align to TRBD2. The germline gives CDR1 SQVTM, CDR2 ANQGSEA. V shed 6 bases, J shed 5 bases, and the junction held 18 bases outside the gene matches. This CDR3 contains 17 residues. CDR3: CSVAGTRDAGVHNEQFF. The CDR3, as DNA: TGCAGCGTCGCTGGGACTAGGGACGCTGGGGTTCACAATGAGCAGTTCTTC.

This sequence joins TRBV11-2 and TRBJ2-5; D unresolved. This CDR3 spans 14 amino acids. CDR1 is SGHAT, CDR2 FQNNGV, per germline. The V gene lost 1 base and the J gene lost 5 bases, with 11 bases spanning the gap. CDR3 DNA sequence: TGTGCCAGCAGCTTAGTACCGCCGGAGGAGACCCAGTACTTC. It specifies CASSLVPPEETQYF.